This T cell receptor beta chain originates from a study of cytomegalovirus exposure and HLA in healthy donors. Findings of the study overall: A reported reduction in N-insertions relative to the approximately 600-donor mean was seen in an Asian-associated ancestry cluster in a later analysis.

Per germline, CDR1 MDHEN and CDR2 SYDVKM. V trimming: 6 bases; J trimming: 7 bases; junction bases outside the gene matches: 10. The CDR3 consists of 14 residues. This clone was detected a few times. Its antigen is not identified. PCR employed 60 Vbeta and 13 Jbeta primers. Sequencing used immunoSEQ multiplex PCR; TCRdb keeps in-frame clones, though not all of them. The sample yields roughly 180,000 clones, approximately 85% seen once. Healthy bone marrow donors made up the donors. The sequence came from a girl under 18 in good health and CMV-seropositive. This chain connects TRBV28 to TRBJ2-7; 9 bases line up with TRBD1. Material for sequencing was PBMCs. CDR3 coding DNA: TGTGCCAGCAGACAACAGGGGGCACCGGGAGAGCAGTACTTC. It translates to CASRQQGAPGEQYF.